One and the same sample provided the 7 T cell receptor beta chains below, sequenced in a study of Ad26.COV2.S vaccination and SARS-CoV-2 variants. Here immunoSEQ multiplex PCR was the method, and the copy in TCRdb shows in-frame clones only, minus some. This table holds about 480,000 clones, around 85% found once. The sample's treatment: approximately 18 received Ad26.COV2.S at low or high dose, single or two shots; about five received placebo; per-sample allocation not given. Specimens were obtained on day 63 following the first vaccine or placebo injection. The sample here was peripheral blood, taken in a trial of Ad26.COV2.S vaccine versus placebo. Receptors were obtained from a person between 18 and 59 years old who received the Ad26.COV2.S COVID-19 vaccine or a placebo.

This rearrangement joins TRBV19 to TRBJ1-1; 7 bases line up with TRBD1. CDR1 LNHDA and CDR2 SQIVND come from the germline V gene (reference sequence). This CDR3 is built from 15 residues. The junction had 13 bases not matched to a gene; V was cut back by 4 bases and J by 8 bases. The CDR3 nucleotides read TGTGCCAGTAGTAAACAGACAGGGTTTCTCGTGGAAGCTTTCTTT. It specifies CASSKQTGFLVEAFF.

The chain couples TRBV6-2 or TRBV6-3 to TRBJ1-1; D remains unclear. The ends were cut back, 2 bases at V and 5 bases at J, with 9 bases in the middle. From germline, CDR1 is MNHEY and CDR2 SVGEGT. The CDR3 sequence is 13 residues long. The CDR3 nucleotides are TGTGCCAGCAGTTACAGTGAGCAGACTGAAGCTTTCTTT. Protein product: CASSYSEQTEAFF.

The V call is TRBV7-3, the J call TRBJ2-1; tentatively, D is TRBD2 (6 bases). Deletions cut 0 bases from V and 14 bases from J, with 14 bases between. The CDR3 loop spans 13 amino acids. Per germline, CDR1 SGHTA and CDR2 FQGTGA. Here the CDR3 DNA reads TGTGCCAGCAGCTTAACGCGGGACCATCGGGAGTTCTTC. Translation gives CASSLTRDHREFF.

This clone occurred once. This chain links TRBV7-8 with TRBJ1-5, with 8 positions matching TRBD1. V dropped 4 bases and J dropped 8; count of bases not matched to a gene: 7. The CDR3 runs 14 residues. CDR1 and CDR2 (germline): SGHVS, FQNEAQ. DNA for the CDR3: TGTGCCAGCAGCTCGGGACAGGTCCGAGAGCCCCAGCATTTT. Residues: CASSSGQVREPQHF.

The table lists this clone with a few counts. This chain connects TRBV6-1 to TRBJ1-6; TRBD1 might be the D (6 bases). CDR1 MNHNS and CDR2 SASEGT come from the germline V gene. Trimming stripped 3 bases from V and 7 bases from J, with 13 bases between. CDR3 size: 15 residues. Here the CDR3 reads CASSERTVRNSPLHF. In DNA form, the CDR3 reads TGTGCCAGCAGTGAGAGGACAGTACGAAATTCACCCCTCCACTTT.

As for this clone: The junction does not match germline at one end; this may be a read error. The chain joins TRBV11-2 to TRBJ1-1, with D possibly TRBD1 on 6 matching bases. The germline gives CDR1 SGHAT, CDR2 FQNNGV. This CDR3 is 14 amino acids long. The CDR3 spells CASNLLQGITEAFF. The CDR3 nucleotides are TGTGCCAGCAACTTACTCCAGGGGATCACTGAAGCTTTCTTT.

The J gene is TRBJ2-5, the V gene TRBV5-4, with a tentative D call TRBD2 (6 bases). Germline V gene sequence: CDR1 SGHNT, CDR2 YYREEE (reference sequence). This CDR3 comprises 14 residues. V lost 4 bases to trimming and J lost 5 bases, with 15 bases between them. CDR3 region: CASSARDSRETQYF. The DNA for the CDR3 is TGTGCCAGCAGCGCTCGGGACTCTCGGGAGACCCAGTACTTC.